This T cell receptor beta chain comes out of a study of blood T cell repertoires in COVID-19. Sequencing was performed with immunoSEQ multiplex PCR; in TCRdb, only in-frame clones are kept and a portion is missing. The sample has some 180,000 clones, around 81% seen once. J gave up 4 bases and V 5 bases, and 6 bases lay outside the gene matches. The germline CDR1 and CDR2 sequences are SGHNT and YENEEA. This CDR3 comprises 15 residues. V usage is TRBV11-3 and J usage is TRBJ2-1; the match to TRBD1 covers 9 bases. The source of this sequence is a woman of 80 years or more with COVID-19, enrolled during active disease. Sequencing was carried out using peripheral blood. CDR3 coding DNA: TGTGCCAGCAGCCCAGGGACAGGGCTTTACAATGAGCAGTTCTTC. This translates into CASSPGTGLYNEQFF.